This is a list of T cell receptor beta chains from one sample in a study of T cell repertoires in cytomegalovirus infection. Using its own MiXCR run on the reads, TCRdb lists one record per CDR3 protein. The table shows hundreds of thousands of distinct CDR3 sequences, with 33% occurring only once. The antigens for these receptors are not known. The sample consisted of cultured PBMCs, taken from culture after CMV antigen stimulation. The receptors were gathered from a human donor in good health (CMV status not recorded). Some clones in this sample may be carry-over from other donors' samples. Both conserved end residues are part of each CDR3. The order of the fields is clone size, D gene, J gene, V gene, CDR3 protein, CDR3 DNA. A D gene is named only where the DNA matches it firmly. Only some rows state a clone size, as once, few, many or a class for expanded clones.

. . TRBJ1-1 TRBV20-1 CSASIGDTEAFF TGCAGTGCTTCTATTGGGGACACTGAAGCTTTCTTT
. . TRBJ1-5 TRBV6-2/TRBV6-3 CASSFMGTQPQHF TGTGCCAGCAGTTTTATGGGGACACAGCCCCAGCATTTT
. TRBD2 TRBJ2-1 TRBV4-3 CASSQAASGSSAGSYNEQFF TGCGCCAGCAGCCAAGCGGCTAGCGGGAGTTCCGCGGGCTCCTACAATGAGCAGTTCTTC
few . TRBJ1-5 TRBV28 CASSFRDQGRQPQHF TGTGCCAGCAGTTTCCGTGATCAGGGAAGACAGCCCCAGCATTTT
few TRBD1 TRBJ2-5 TRBV20-1 CSASTGTAYQETQYF TGCAGTGCTAGTACCGGGACAGCGTACCAAGAGACCCAGTACTTC
. . TRBJ2-1 TRBV7-2 CASGGRYNEQFF TGTGCCAGTGGTGGCCGCTACAATGAGCAGTTCTTC
few . TRBJ2-7 TRBV11-2 CASSLRDHEQYF TGTGCCAGCAGCTTACGAGACCACGAGCAGTACTTC
few . TRBJ2-6 TRBV7-2 CASSPARRGANVLTF TGTGCCAGCAGCCCAGCCCGGCGCGGGGCCAACGTCCTGACTTTC
few TRBD2 TRBJ2-1 TRBV19 CASSTLLAGGLDEQFF TGTGCCAGTAGTACATTACTAGCGGGAGGGCTGGATGAGCAGTTCTTC
. . TRBJ2-7 TRBV6-1 CASSEGYGGRDEQYF TGTGCCAGCAGTGAAGGATATGGGGGCAGAGACGAGCAGTACTTC
few TRBD1 TRBJ1-6 TRBV19 CASRNRDRGSPLHF TGTGCCAGTCGAAACCGGGACAGAGGATCACCCCTCCACTTT
. . TRBJ2-1 TRBV7-2 CASSLGEINEQFF TGTGCCAGCAGCTTGGGCGAAATCAATGAGCAGTTCTTC
. . TRBJ1-5 TRBV30 CAWTGGSHQPQHF TGTGCCTGGACCGGAGGTTCCCATCAGCCCCAGCATTTT
. . TRBJ2-1 TRBV6-1 CASSDTGRKVF TGTGCCAGCAGTGATACAGGGAGAAAGGTCTTC
. . TRBJ1-1 TRBV6-2/TRBV6-3 CASSYRTELSF TGTGCCAGCAGTTACCGTACAGAGCTGTCCTTT
few TRBD1 TRBJ1-2 TRBV7-2 CASSRRGLSYGYTF TGTGCCAGCAGCCGCAGGGGGCTCTCCTATGGCTACACCTTC
. . TRBJ2-6 TRBV5-5 CASSFRTEELGANVLTF TGTGCCAGCAGCTTTAGGACAGAAGAGCTTGGGGCCAACGTCCTGACTTTC
. TRBD2 TRBJ2-1 TRBV20-1 CSATFGLAGGLFF TGCAGTGCAACCTTTGGGCTAGCGGGAGGTCTGTTCTTC
. . TRBJ1-2 TRBV4-1 CASSQAAATTDGYTF TGCGCCAGCAGCCAAGCGGCAGCCACAACGGACGGCTACACCTTC
. TRBD1 TRBJ2-2 TRBV7-9 CASSPPLGQVLGGELFF TGTGCCAGCAGCCCTCCTTTAGGACAGGTCCTCGGTGGGGAGCTGTTTTTT
. . TRBJ1-2 TRBV4-1 CASSQDPRTGGYTF TGCGCCAGCAGCCAAGATCCAAGGACGGGCGGCTACACCTTC
. TRBD1 TRBJ2-1 TRBV6-5 CASSLTGSGEQFF TGTGCCAGCAGTTTGACAGGGTCGGGGGAGCAGTTCTTC
. TRBD1 TRBJ1-2 TRBV2 CASSDRRGTDYGYTF TGTGCCAGCAGTGATCGGAGAGGGACAGACTATGGCTACACCTTC
. TRBD2 TRBJ2-3 TRBV11-2 CASSPRSGLAGDDTQYF TGTGCCAGCAGCCCCAGGTCGGGACTAGCGGGAGACGATACGCAGTATTTT
few . TRBJ1-1 TRBV28 CASSPRQRPAMNTEAFF TGTGCCAGCAGTCCAAGACAGCGGCCAGCAATGAACACTGAAGCTTTCTTT
. . TRBJ2-5 TRBV18 CASSPQGKTQYF TGTGCCAGCTCACCCCAGGGGAAGACCCAGTACTTC
. TRBD2 TRBJ2-7 TRBV27 CASRMGGLASYEQYF TGTGCCAGCCGAATGGGAGGGTTAGCGTCCTACGAGCAGTACTTC
. TRBD2 TRBJ2-5 TRBV18 CASSPKQISGTYQETQYF TGTGCCAGCTCACCGAAACAGATTAGCGGGACGTACCAAGAGACCCAGTACTTC
. . TRBJ2-2 TRBV4-2 CASSPVTGESNTGELFF TGTGCCAGCAGCCCAGTGACGGGGGAATCGAACACCGGGGAGCTGTTTTTT
. . TRBJ1-5 TRBV12-3/TRBV12-4 CASSFGLLFGNQPQHF TGTGCCAGCAGTTTCGGGCTCTTATTTGGGAATCAGCCCCAGCATTTT
. . TRBJ1-2 TRBV29-1 CSVRSERASRGYGCTF .